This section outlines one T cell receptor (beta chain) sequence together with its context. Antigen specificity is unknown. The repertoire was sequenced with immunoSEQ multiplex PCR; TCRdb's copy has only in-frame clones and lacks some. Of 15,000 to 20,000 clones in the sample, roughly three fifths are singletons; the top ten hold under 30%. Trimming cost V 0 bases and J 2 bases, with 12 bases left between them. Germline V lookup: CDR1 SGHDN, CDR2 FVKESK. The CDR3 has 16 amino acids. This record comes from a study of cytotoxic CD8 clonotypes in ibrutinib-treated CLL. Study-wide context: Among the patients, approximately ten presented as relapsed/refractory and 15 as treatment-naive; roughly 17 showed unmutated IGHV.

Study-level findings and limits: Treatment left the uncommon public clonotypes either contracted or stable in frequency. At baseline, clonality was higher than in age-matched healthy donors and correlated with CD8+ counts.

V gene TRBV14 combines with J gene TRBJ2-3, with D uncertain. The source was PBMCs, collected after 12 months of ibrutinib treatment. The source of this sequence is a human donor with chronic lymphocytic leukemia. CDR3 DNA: TGTGCCAGCAGCCAAGATTCGGGTCTGATCACAGATACGCAGTATTTT. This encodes CASSQDSGLITDTQYF.